The clone carrying this T cell receptor (beta chain) was seen a handful of times. The record originates from a study of blood T cell repertoires in COVID-19. Study at large: T cells, B-cell-depleted T cells, or PBMCs provided the cDNA or gDNA that served as material.

From germline, CDR1 is SGHDT and CDR2 YYEEEE. This CDR3 region has 16 residues. Germline trimming cut 5 bases from V and 7 bases from J; bases unmatched to any gene: 13. Using immunoSEQ multiplex PCR, the repertoire was profiled, and TCRdb retains in-frame clones only, with some absent. The sample has approximately 210,000 clones; about 82% are singletons. Seattle's enrolled individuals joined amid active infection and were then monitored longitudinally. The chain employs TRBV5-6 and TRBJ2-1; 9 bases are a match to TRBD1. The sequenced material came from peripheral blood. The sequence derives from a man between 60 and 70 years old with COVID-19, enrolled during active disease. CDR3 sequence reads: CASSPTGTGNLNEQFF. CDR3 DNA: TGTGCCAGCAGTCCAACCGGGACAGGGAATCTGAATGAGCAGTTCTTC.